This TCR beta chain was documented in a study of blood T cell repertoires in COVID-19. Overall study context: Researchers got acute and convalescent COVID-19 samples from the United States, Italy and Spain. The analysed material was cDNA or gDNA that came from T cells, B-cell-depleted T cells, or PBMCs.

Patients from Seattle were sampled longitudinally, starting during active infection. Germline V gene lookup returns CDR1 SGHRS and CDR2 YFSETQ. The V and J ends lost 4 bases and 2 bases, in that order; junction bases with no gene match: 3. The CDR3 runs to 14 residues. In the original processing: Nucleated cell number was recorded as an estimate derived from reference gene primer amplification. Generated by immunoSEQ multiplex PCR, the TCRdb table keeps only in-frame clones and is missing some. V, J and clone size reflect that table, while D and trimming were determined from the DNA. The data show roughly 180,000 clones, roughly 85% seen once.

This rearrangement joins TRBV5-1 to TRBJ2-5, with 9 bases matching TRBD2. This clonotype was sampled from a woman in her forties or fifties with COVID-19, enrolled during active disease. The sequencing input was peripheral blood. This CDR3 is CASSPSGGQETQYF. Here the CDR3 DNA reads TGCGCCAGCAGCCCGAGCGGGGGGCAAGAGACCCAGTACTTC.